A single TCR beta chain is shown here with its context. The antigen remains undetermined. V shed 6 bases and J 5 bases; nucleotides not matched to a gene: 23. The CDR3 has 18 residues. Germline CDR1 SQVTM, CDR2 ANQGSEA. The PCR used 60 Vbeta and 13 Jbeta primers. The method was immunoSEQ multiplex PCR; TCRdb's version includes in-frame clones alone and lacks a portion of them. The table has approximately 170,000 clones, roughly 85% seen once. This specimen comes from a study of cytomegalovirus exposure and HLA in healthy donors. Findings and caveats of the study: When analyzed later, a missense DCLRE1C variant was found to be linked to TCR beta V- and J-gene trimming.

The origin of this receptor is a boy between 2 and 10 years old in good health and CMV-seronegative. The material sequenced was PBMCs. The chain has TRBV29-1 and TRBJ1-2, with TRBD1 identical over 8 bases. CDR3 in amino acids: CSVLPTTGDPRGGYGYTF. The CDR3 region has the DNA TGCAGCGTGCTCCCAACGACAGGGGACCCGCGTGGGGGATATGGCTACACCTTC.